Listed here are 31 T cell receptor beta chains from one sample, sequenced in a study of T cell repertoires in cytomegalovirus infection. Their specific antigens are unknown. TCRdb processed the reads anew with MiXCR; each CDR3 protein has one entry. The sample carries approximately 910,000 distinct CDR3 sequences, around 30% recorded once. The sample was cultured CD8+ T cells from PBMCs, taken from culture after CMV antigen stimulation. Source of these receptors: a human donor in good health (CMV status not recorded). Some clones in this sample may be carry-over from other donors' samples.

This clonotype appeared a few times. In DNA form, the CDR3 reads TGTGCCAGCGAGTTCCACATTACGGGGACGGCTTACAATGAGCAGTTCTTC. Its protein is CASEFHITGTAYNEQFF. The chain joins TRBV6-2 or TRBV6-3 to TRBJ2-1; D is tentatively TRBD1 or TRBD2 (5 bases each). V lost 8 bases and J 4 bases, leaving 24 bases between the germline ends. The CDR3 covers 17 residues. Germline CDR1 reads MNHEY; CDR2 reads SVGEGT.

Concerning this clonotype itself: A read error may account for a junction end that differs from germline. This chain uses TRBV7-9 with TRBJ2-5, with a possible D match to TRBD1 (6 bases). Germline CDR1 is SEHNR and CDR2 is FQNEAQ (reference sequence). This CDR3 comprises 15 residues. DNA of the CDR3: TGTGTCAGCAACCATATCCGGGACAAACAAGAGACCCAGTACTTC. This sequence encodes CVSNHIRDKQETQYF.

This clonotype appeared once. The chain is built from TRBV20-1 and TRBJ2-1; TRBD1 aligns across 10 bases. The CDR3 totals 17 residues. V gave up 1 base and J gave up 0 bases; unmatched junction bases: 6. Germline CDR1 reads DFQATT; CDR2 reads SNEGSKA (reference sequence). As DNA, the CDR3 is TGCAGTGCTAGAGGGACAGGGGGAATGGTCTCCTACAATGAGCAGTTCTTC. Protein sequence: CSARGTGGMVSYNEQFF.

This clonotype was detected ten times or more. This chain joins TRBV7-8 and TRBJ2-7; D perhaps matches TRBD1 (5 bases). In germline, CDR1 is SGHVS, CDR2 FQNEAQ. The CDR3 covers 17 residues. V was cut by 1 base and J by 2 bases, with 18 bases left in between. The CDR3 coding sequence is TGTGCCAGCAGCTTAGAGGTAGGGGCAGTCTTAACCTACGAGCAGTACGTC. Translated, it gives CASSLEVGAVLTYEQYV.

This clonotype was found once. V is TRBV9 and J is TRBJ2-4, with D unresolved. CDR1 is SGDLS, CDR2 YYNGEE, per germline. The CDR3 is 15 residues long. Trimming removed 0 bases from V and 5 bases from J, with 12 bases in between. The CDR3 region is CASSVEGRPQNIQYF. In DNA, the CDR3 is TGTGCCAGCAGCGTAGAGGGCAGGCCCCAAAACATTCAGTACTTC.

Note on this clonotype: A far larger clone is one nucleotide away, so this likely arose from a read error. The chain links TRBV4-2 to TRBJ1-1; no firm D call. Germline-derived CDR1 and CDR2 are LGHNA and YNFKEQ. This CDR3 has 13 amino acids. The CDR3 here is CVSSQALNTEAFF. Written as DNA, the CDR3 is TGTGTCAGCAGCCAAGCCCTTAACACTGAAGCTTTCTTT.

In nucleotides, the CDR3 is TGCAGCGTTGAAGGTCTTTTTGGGGGGCCTACCTACAATGAGCAGTTCTTC. Residues: CSVEGLFGGPTYNEQFF. The chain is built from TRBV29-1 and TRBJ2-1; D may match TRBD1 or TRBD2 (6 bases each). V was trimmed by 1 base and J by 2 bases, leaving 18 bases between them. Germline loops: CDR1 SQVTM, CDR2 ANQGSEA. The CDR3 totals 17 residues.

As regards this clonotype: The junction differs from germline at one of its ends, possibly a read error. V and J are TRBV27 and TRBJ1-4; the D is unclear. Germline V gives CDR1 MNHEY, CDR2 SMNVEV (reference sequence). The CDR3 length is 14 residues. The CDR3, as DNA: TGTGCCAACAGTTTATCTGTCGGTTTTGAAAAACTGTTTTTT. This sequence encodes CANSLSVGFEKLFF.

Ten or more counts support this clonotype. The V call is TRBV7-6, the J call TRBJ1-1, with 8 bases lining up with TRBD1. Germline lookup yields CDR1 SGHVS and CDR2 FNYEAQ. The CDR3 has 14 residues. Trimming took 5 bases from V and 10 from J; bases not matched to a gene: 12. CDR3: CASSPDRGRVGAFF. CDR3 sequence (DNA): TGTGCCAGCAGCCCTGACAGGGGAAGAGTCGGAGCTTTCTTT. Full variable domain (remainder filled in from reference TRBV7-6 and TRBJ1-1): GAGVSQSPRYKVTKRGQDVALRCDPISGHVSLYWYRQALGQGPEFLTYFNYEAQQDKSGLPNDRFSAERPEGSISTLTIQRTEQRDSAMYRCASSPDRGRVGAFFGQGTRLTVV.

This clonotype was observed a handful of times. The CDR3 region is CASSPQVPRVTNTGELFF. Written as DNA, the CDR3 is TGTGCCAGCTCACCCCAAGTACCGAGGGTTACGAACACCGGGGAGCTGTTTTTT. This rearrangement joins TRBV18 to TRBJ2-2, with a weak D call TRBD2 (5 bases). Trimming stripped 3 bases from V and 0 bases from J, with 17 bases between. The CDR3 totals 18 residues. Germline CDR1 is KGHSH and CDR2 is LQKENI.

This clonotype was seen a few times. The CDR3: CAISGGGPYEQYV. The CDR3 DNA follows: TGTGCCATCAGTGGTGGTGGCCCCTACGAGCAGTACGTC. This chain uses TRBV10-3 with TRBJ2-7; D gene uncertain. V lost 4 bases and J lost 2, with 9 bases in between. The CDR3 totals 13 residues. The germline gives CDR1 ENHRY, CDR2 SYGVKD.

This clonotype was seen a few times. V is TRBV7-8 and J is TRBJ2-1; 11 nucleotides line up with TRBD2. V lost 3 bases to trimming and J lost 8 bases; unmatched junction nucleotides: 6. The CDR3 has 15 amino acids. CDR1 SGHVS and CDR2 FQNEAQ come from the germline V gene. As DNA, the CDR3 is TGTGCCAGCAGCTTGGCTAGCGGGGGGTACCATGAGCAGTTCTTC. Protein product: CASSLASGGYHEQFF.

This clonotype was counted a few times. The rearrangement uses TRBV28 and TRBJ1-2; possibly TRBD1 for D (6 bases). The germline V and J ends were trimmed by 3 bases and 2 bases, with 13 bases remaining between them. The germline gives CDR1 MDHEN, CDR2 SYDVKM. The CDR3 has 15 amino acids. This CDR3 is CASSFAPGQNYGYTF. CDR3 coding DNA: TGTGCCAGCAGTTTCGCCCCGGGACAAAACTATGGCTACACCTTC.

Worth noting for this clonotype: An end of the junction does not agree with germline; a read error may underlie this. The rearrangement links TRBV7-3 to TRBJ1-1; the match to TRBD1 covers 7 bases. Germline V lookup: CDR1 SGHTA, CDR2 FQGTGA. This CDR3 spans 14 amino acids. The DNA for the CDR3 is TGTGCCAACAGCGACAGGGCCTTGAACACTGAAGCTTTCTTT. It translates to CANSDRALNTEAFF.

This clonotype turned up a few times. J is TRBJ1-3 and V is TRBV12-3 or TRBV12-4; D is undetermined. V was pared by 9 bases and J by 9 bases, with 12 bases between. There are 11 residues in the CDR3. The CDR3 DNA reads TGTGCCAGTAGACGCTTAGGCACCATATATTTT. This gives the protein CASRRLGTIYF.

This clonotype turned up a few times. The chain's CDR3 is CSVEGSRGYTF. CDR3 nucleotides: TGCAGCGTTGAAGGTTCTAGGGGCTACACCTTC. The J gene is TRBJ1-2, the V gene TRBV29-1; D gene ambiguous. Trimming shortened V by 1 base and J by 8 bases, and 8 bases separated the two germline ends. Germline CDR1 reads SQVTM; CDR2 reads ANQGSEA. The CDR3 totals 11 residues. The full variable domain, completed using reference TRBV29-1 and TRBJ1-2, is SAVISQKPSRDICQRGTSLTIQCQVDSQVTMMFWYRQQPGQSLTLIATANQGSEATYESGFVIDKFPISRPNLTFSTLTVSNMSPEDSSIYLCSVEGSRGYTFGSGTRLTVV.

In regard to this clonotype: Its ends do not fully match the called genes, so a read error is possible. The chain carries TRBV14 and TRBJ2-1; 11 nucleotides line up with TRBD2. The germline V gene has CDR1 SGHDN and CDR2 FVKESK. The CDR3 runs 18 residues. The CDR3 DNA reads TGTGCCAGCAGTCAAGGGGCTAGCGGGGGGAGCTCCTACAATGAGCAGTTCTTC. Its protein is CASSQGASGGSSYNEQFF.

In this sample, this clonotype turned up many times. The V gene is TRBV7-3, the J gene TRBJ1-1; 7 bases fit TRBD1. The CDR3 is 19 residues long. Germline V gives CDR1 SGHTA, CDR2 FQGTGA. Trimming removed 0 bases from V and 2 bases from J; junction bases left unmatched: 15. CDR3 bases: TGTGCCAGCAGCTTAACTAGGGGGAATAGGGACAGAAAAAACACTGAAGCTTTCTTT. As protein: CASSLTRGNRDRKNTEAFF.

The sample holds a few counts of this clonotype. The rearrangement links TRBV29-1 to TRBJ2-2; D is uncertain. The V end was cut by 2 bases, the J end by 7 bases, with 8 bases between. CDR3 length: 12 residues. Germline-derived CDR1 and CDR2 are SQVTM and ANQGSEA. CDR3 coding DNA: TGCAGCGTTGAACCCAGGATCGGGGAGCTGTTTTTT. Protein sequence: CSVEPRIGELFF.

This clonotype appeared many times. Here the CDR3 reads CASSLEGIWETQYF. CDR3 nucleotide sequence: TGTGCCAGCAGCTTAGAAGGGATTTGGGAGACCCAGTACTTC. The V call is TRBV7-6, the J call TRBJ2-5, with D unresolved. This CDR3 contains 14 residues. In germline, CDR1 is SGHVS, CDR2 FNYEAQ. The V end lost 1 base, the J end lost 5 bases, and 11 bases lay between the germline ends.

The chain is built from TRBV19 and TRBJ2-1, with D tentatively TRBD2 (6 bases). Germline loops: CDR1 LNHDA, CDR2 SQIVND (reference sequence). This CDR3 has 17 amino acids. V dropped 3 bases and J dropped 4 bases, with 19 bases sitting between them. The CDR3 sequence is CASSISLTGGAYNEQFF. CDR3 nucleotides: TGTGCCAGTAGTATTTCATTGACGGGCGGGGCATACAATGAGCAGTTCTTC.

The rearrangement joins TRBV19 to TRBJ1-2; weak D call: TRBD1 (6 bases). Trimming took 10 bases from V and 4 from J, leaving 16 bases between them. The germline V gene has CDR1 LNHDA and CDR2 SQIVND (reference sequence). The CDR3 has 13 residues. The CDR3 region has the DNA TGTGCCACCAGCGGTCAGGGGCCCTATGGCTACACCTTC. Its protein product is CATSGQGPYGYTF.

The V call is TRBV7-2, the J call TRBJ2-2, with D maybe TRBD2 (6 bases). The CDR3 contains 11 residues. Germline V lookup: CDR1 SGHTA, CDR2 FQGNSA. Trimming took 10 bases from V and 9 from J, leaving 12 bases between them. The CDR3 region has the DNA TGTGCCATCGGCGGGGCCCGGGAGCTGTTTTTT. It codes for CAIGGARELFF.

A word on this clonotype: One base away lies a much larger clone, so this may be a sequencing read error. V is TRBV6-6 and J is TRBJ2-7; D is uncertain. The V and J ends lost 6 bases and 4 bases respectively, with 10 bases between them. CDR1 and CDR2 (germline): MNHNY, SVGAGI (reference sequence). The CDR3 is 12 residues long. CDR3 sequence: CASSQYRYEQYV. CDR3 nucleotide sequence: TGTGCCAGCAGCCAATACAGATACGAGCAGTACGTC.

This chain links TRBV4-1 with TRBJ1-4; D possibly corresponds to TRBD1 (5 bases). Trimming cost V 4 bases and J 3 bases, with 18 bases left between them. The CDR3 totals 17 residues. Germline V CDR1 and CDR2: MGHRA, YSYEKL. This CDR3 reads CASSRGTQITSNEKLFF. The CDR3 region has the DNA TGCGCCAGCAGCCGCGGGACCCAAATCACGTCTAATGAAAAACTGTTTTTT.

This chain links TRBV15 with TRBJ2-7; 8 bases are shared with TRBD1. The V gene's germline CDR1 is LNHNV and CDR2 YYDKDF (reference sequence). Germline trimming cut 8 bases from V and 3 bases from J; bases unmatched to any gene: 6. The CDR3 totals 13 residues. This chain's CDR3 is CATAEGQDYEQYF. CDR3 DNA sequence: TGTGCCACCGCGGAGGGACAGGACTACGAGCAGTACTTC. The full variable domain, in which reference TRBV15 and TRBJ2-7 provide the parts outside the CDR3, is DAMVIQNPRYQVTQFGKPVTLSCSQTLNHNVMYWYQQKSSQAPKLLFHYYDKDFNNEADTPDNFQSRRPNTSFCFLDIRSPGLGDTAMYLCATAEGQDYEQYFGPGTRLTVT.

V is TRBV6-5 and J is TRBJ1-2; D perhaps matches TRBD1 (6 bases). Germline CDR1 reads MNHEY; CDR2 reads SVGAGI. V was clipped by 6 bases and J by 5 bases, with 13 bases between them. The length of the CDR3 is 13 residues. CDR3 loop: CASSAGTFYGYTF. CDR3 DNA sequence: TGTGCCAGCAGCGCCGGGACATTTTATGGCTACACCTTC.

The V and J genes are TRBV6-5 and TRBJ2-7; D gene uncertain. Germline-derived CDR1 and CDR2 are MNHEY and SVGAGI. Deletions cut 0 bases from V and 11 bases from J, with 17 bases between. CDR3 length: 14 residues. DNA for the CDR3: TGTGCCAGCAGTTACTCTCAAGACCGGGCCAATGAGTACGTC. Its translation is CASSYSQDRANEYV.

CDR3 protein: CASSQGGLTEAFF. CDR3 nucleotide sequence: TGTGCCAGTAGCCAGGGGGGGCTAACTGAAGCTTTCTTT. The V and J genes are TRBV19 and TRBJ1-1, with TRBD1 matching 7 bases. This CDR3 has 13 amino acids. Germline loops: CDR1 LNHDA, CDR2 SQIVND (reference sequence). Germline trimming cut 6 bases from V and 5 bases from J; bases unmatched to any gene: 6.

V gene TRBV15 combines with J gene TRBJ1-2; D is perhaps TRBD1 (5 bases). V was trimmed by 0 bases and J by 6 bases, leaving 23 bases between them. Germline lookup yields CDR1 LNHNV and CDR2 YYDKDF (reference sequence). The CDR3 extends over 18 amino acids. CDR3 sequence reads: CATSRDYGSGGGDDGYTF. The CDR3 coding sequence is TGTGCCACCAGCAGAGATTACGGTTCGGGCGGGGGAGATGATGGCTACACCTTC.

This clonotype was observed a handful of times. The V and J genes are TRBV19 and TRBJ2-7; unclear D gene. Between the trimmed V and J ends, which lost 3 bases and 0 bases, there was a span of 9 bases. This CDR3 contains 14 residues. Germline values: CDR1 LNHDA, CDR2 SQIVND (reference sequence). In DNA form, the CDR3 reads TGTGCCAGTAGTATGGGGTTTGGCTCCTACGAGCAGTACGTC. It translates to CASSMGFGSYEQYV.